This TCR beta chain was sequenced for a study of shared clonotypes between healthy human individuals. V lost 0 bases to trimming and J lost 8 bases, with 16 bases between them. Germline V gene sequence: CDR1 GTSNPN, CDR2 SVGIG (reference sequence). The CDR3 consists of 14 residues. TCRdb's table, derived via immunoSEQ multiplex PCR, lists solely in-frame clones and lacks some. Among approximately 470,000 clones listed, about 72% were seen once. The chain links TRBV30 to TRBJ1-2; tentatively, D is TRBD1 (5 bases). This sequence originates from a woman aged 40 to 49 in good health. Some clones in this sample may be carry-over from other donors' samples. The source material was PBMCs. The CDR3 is CAWSVLSRGGGYTF. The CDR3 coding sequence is TGTGCCTGGAGTGTACTGAGTAGGGGTGGCGGCTACACCTTC.